This T cell receptor beta chain was obtained from a study of blood T cell repertoires in COVID-19. Enrolled through a virtual design, the participants were between about 18 and 100 years of age and came from 24 US areas. Participants were placed into cohorts based on the clinical history they reported. This table comes from immunoSEQ multiplex PCR, and its TCRdb copy is limited to in-frame clones, with some not included. The table shows over 200,000 clones, with about 90% occurring only once. The TCR sequence derives from a man aged 25 to 40 who had recovered from COVID-19. The material sequenced was PBMCs or T cells enriched from blood (not recorded which).

The CDR3 sequence is CAHRGTGPGELFF. In nucleotides, the CDR3 is TGTGCCCATCGGGGGACAGGGCCCGGGGAGCTGTTTTTT. The chain uses TRBV10-3 and TRBJ2-2; TRBD1 matches 9 bases. CDR3 length equals 13 residues. Germline trimming cut 11 bases from V and 6 bases from J; bases unmatched to any gene: 7. Per germline, CDR1 ENHRY and CDR2 SYGVKD.